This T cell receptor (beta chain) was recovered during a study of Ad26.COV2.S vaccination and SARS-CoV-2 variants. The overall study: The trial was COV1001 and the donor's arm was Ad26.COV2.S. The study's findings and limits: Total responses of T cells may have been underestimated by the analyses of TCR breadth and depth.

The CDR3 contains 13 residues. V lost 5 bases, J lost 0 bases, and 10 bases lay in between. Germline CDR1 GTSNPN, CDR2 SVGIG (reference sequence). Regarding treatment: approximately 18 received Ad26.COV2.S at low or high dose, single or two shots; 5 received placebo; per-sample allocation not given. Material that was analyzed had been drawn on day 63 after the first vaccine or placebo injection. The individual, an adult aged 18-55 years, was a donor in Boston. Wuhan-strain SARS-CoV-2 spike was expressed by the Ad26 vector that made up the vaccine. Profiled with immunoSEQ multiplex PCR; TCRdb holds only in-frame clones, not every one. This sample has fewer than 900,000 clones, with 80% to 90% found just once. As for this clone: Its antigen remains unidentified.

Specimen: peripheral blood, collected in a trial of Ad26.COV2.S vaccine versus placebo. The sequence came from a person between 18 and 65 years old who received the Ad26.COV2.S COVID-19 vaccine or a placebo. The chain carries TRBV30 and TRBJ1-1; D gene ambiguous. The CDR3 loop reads CAWSGRVNTEAFF. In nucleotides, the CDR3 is TGTGCCTGGTCAGGCAGAGTGAACACTGAAGCTTTCTTT.